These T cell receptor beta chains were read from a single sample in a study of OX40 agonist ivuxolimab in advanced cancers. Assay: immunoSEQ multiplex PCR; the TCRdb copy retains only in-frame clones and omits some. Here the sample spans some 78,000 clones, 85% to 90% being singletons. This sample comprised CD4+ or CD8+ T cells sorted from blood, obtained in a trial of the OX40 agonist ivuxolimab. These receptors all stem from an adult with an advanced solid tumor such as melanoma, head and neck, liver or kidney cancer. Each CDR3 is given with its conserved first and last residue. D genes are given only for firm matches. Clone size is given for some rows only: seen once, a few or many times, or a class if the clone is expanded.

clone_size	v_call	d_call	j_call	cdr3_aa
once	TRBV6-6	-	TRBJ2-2	CASSYSIMGNTGELFF
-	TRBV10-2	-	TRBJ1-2	CASSDTGSANYGYTF
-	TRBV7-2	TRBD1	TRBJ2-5	CASSSQTGGRETQYF
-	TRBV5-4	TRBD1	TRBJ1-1	CASSRGGQGATTEAFF
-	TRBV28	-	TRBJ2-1	CASSPRALSYNEQFF
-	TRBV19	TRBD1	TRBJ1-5	CASKDRGRGQPQHF
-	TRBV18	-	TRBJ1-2	CASSPALGPDRYGYTF
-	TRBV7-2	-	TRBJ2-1	CASSPQGGAYNEQFF
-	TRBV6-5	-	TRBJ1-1	CASSEGVLTEAFF
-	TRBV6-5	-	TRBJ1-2	CASSYAQGTANYGYTF
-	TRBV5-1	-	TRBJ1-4	CASSLLSDCHNEKLFF
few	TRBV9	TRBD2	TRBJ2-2	CASSAPGGRGGELFF
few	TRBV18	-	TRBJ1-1	CASSRDSPQSRGEAFF
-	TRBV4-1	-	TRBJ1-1	CASSLYGWDTEAFF
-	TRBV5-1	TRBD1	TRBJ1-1	CASSLEGQKNTEAFF
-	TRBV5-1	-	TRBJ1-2	CASSLAGGEGYTF
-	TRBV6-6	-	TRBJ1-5	CASSYGTTNQPQHF
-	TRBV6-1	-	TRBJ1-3	CASISREAGNTIYF
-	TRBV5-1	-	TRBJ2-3	CASSLVGVRDTQYF
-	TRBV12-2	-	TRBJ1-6	CASSPGAHSPLHF
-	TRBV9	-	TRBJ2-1	CASSVGNLANEQFF
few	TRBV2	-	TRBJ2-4	CASSGTLAKNIQYF
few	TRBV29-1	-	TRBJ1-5	CSVEEEWGEGQPQHF
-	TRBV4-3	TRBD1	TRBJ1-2	CASSPWGTGANYGYTF
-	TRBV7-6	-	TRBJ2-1	CASSPHRERFF
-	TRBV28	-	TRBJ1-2	CASSWSPGGINYGYTF
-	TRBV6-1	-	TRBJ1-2	CASSDQGNDYGYTF
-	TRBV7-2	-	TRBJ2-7	CASSSPKDITYEQYF
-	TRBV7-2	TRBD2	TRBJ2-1	CASSSSSGSSGEQFF
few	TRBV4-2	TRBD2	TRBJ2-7	CASSQDHTLVAGAYYEQYF